What follows describes a single T cell receptor beta chain. The antigen is unknown. This sample is drawn from a study of cytomegalovirus exposure and HLA in healthy donors. About the study: Earlier work reported 110 million or so unique TCR beta sequences from about 180 million T cells.

13 Jbeta primers and 60 Vbeta primers were used for the PCR. Assay: immunoSEQ multiplex PCR; the TCRdb copy retains only in-frame clones and omits some. The sample shows over 130,000 clones, approximately 80% of them seen only once. Overall study findings and caveats: Analyses of presence and absence presupposed an approximately uniform sequencing depth across donors. In terms of immune exposure information, only CMV serostatus was available. Through in vitro validation, three CMV-associated chains were shown to be specific for CMV antigens.

The sample was PBMCs. This TCR was recovered from a man aged 35 to 55 in good health and CMV-seronegative.

CDR3 residues: CASSLRPTSGVNTGELFF. In nucleotides, the CDR3 is TGTGCCAGCAGCTTACGCCCCACTAGCGGAGTGAACACCGGGGAGCTGTTTTTT. The chain has TRBV7-8 and TRBJ2-2, with 8 nucleotides matching TRBD2. CDR1 SGHVS and CDR2 FQNEAQ come from the germline V gene. J was trimmed by 1 base and V by 2 bases; bases with no gene match: 9. CDR3 length: 18 residues.